This T cell receptor beta chain was identified during a study of cytomegalovirus exposure and HLA in healthy donors. Study-level findings and limits: Diagnosis of cytomegalovirus status made by the classifier reportedly showed high specificity and sensitivity. Previously analyzed data showed that most TCR beta V segments were productive at a frequency of about 87% or about 30%. Most TCR sequences proved rare, with some public TCRs found in many donors. Cytomegalovirus-associated status was assigned to some 160 TCR beta chains.

This clone was detected a few times. The target antigen is unknown. The V and J ends lost 4 bases and 8 bases respectively, with 27 bases between them. Germline CDR1 is SEHNR and CDR2 is FQNEAQ (reference sequence). The CDR3 is 18 amino acids. The study ran its PCR with 60 Vbeta and 13 Jbeta primers. Profiling relied on immunoSEQ multiplex PCR, and the TCRdb table lists in-frame clones only, not all of them. Counted here are some 150,000 clones, 70% to 85% occurring once; the ten biggest clones make up over 2%. The rearrangement links TRBV7-9 to TRBJ2-1, with D maybe TRBD2 (6 bases). The TCR comes from a human donor in good health. The specimen sequenced was PBMCs. The CDR3 sequence: CASSSPGGSADWGDEQFF. In DNA form, the CDR3 reads TGTGCCAGCAGCTCCCCCGGGGGTAGTGCGGACTGGGGTGATGAGCAGTTCTTC.